This T cell receptor (beta chain) was retrieved from a study of technical replicates of blood from several donors. Measured with immunoSEQ multiplex PCR; TCRdb has only the in-frame clones, and not every one. The profile covers approximately 50,000 clones, with around 95% appearing a single time and about 0.22% taken by the ten largest. Germline assignment: CDR1 MNHNY and CDR2 SVGAGI (reference sequence). V dropped 6 bases and J dropped 4; count of bases not matched to a gene: 4. The CDR3 is made up of 13 amino acids. The receptor's source is a human donor in good health. Sequenced material: T cells isolated from PBMCs. The V call is TRBV6-6, the J call TRBJ2-5; 8 bases line up with TRBD1. The CDR3 reads CASRTGGSETQYF. DNA for the CDR3: TGTGCCAGCAGAACAGGGGGTTCAGAGACCCAGTACTTC.